This T cell receptor (beta chain) was obtained from a study of blood T cell repertoires in COVID-19. The wider study: From T cells, B-cell-depleted T cells, or PBMCs came the material, which was cDNA or gDNA.

In the original analysis: Scientists estimated how many nucleated cells there were by amplifying reference gene primers. Assay used: immunoSEQ multiplex PCR; TCRdb lists only in-frame clones, some missing. For V, J and clone size, that table is used; D and trimming come from the DNA. This table holds 150,000 to 200,000 clones, more than 85% found once. Regarding this clone: One end of the junction varies from germline; a read error may be responsible.

In germline, CDR1 is SNHLY, CDR2 FYNNEI. CDR3 length equals 13 residues. The clonotype was recovered from a man between 65 and 80 years old with active or convalescent COVID-19. The J gene is TRBJ1-4, the V gene TRBV2, with D possibly TRBD1 on 5 matching bases. The source material was peripheral blood. The chain's CDR3 is CATSRTRKEKLFF. CDR3 sequence (DNA): TGTGCCACCAGTAGGACACGGAAGGAAAAACTGTTTTTT. Looking up the rest from reference TRBV2 and TRBJ1-4 gives the full variable domain: EPEVTQTPSHQVTQMGQEVILRCVPISNHLYFYWYRQILGQKVEFLVSFYNNEISEKSEIFDDQFSVERPDGSNFTLKIRSTKLEDSAMYFCATSRTRKEKLFFGSGTQLSVL.